This TCR beta chain comes out of a study of OX40 agonist ivuxolimab in advanced cancers. Background on the study: Patients were given ivuxolimab, an antibody that agonizes OX40 (CD134). Of the participants, approximately 40% had some prior anti-PD-1, anti-PD-L1 or anti-CTLA-4 therapy, which was allowed.

Method: immunoSEQ multiplex PCR; TCRdb's copy keeps in-frame clones and lacks some. The data show around 76,000 clones, with about 89% seen just once and 13% held by the top ten. Samples were taken at baseline and on day 1 of cycles 4 and 7. This clone has only one observation. The germline CDR1 and CDR2 sequences are LNHDA and SQIVND (reference sequence). The CDR3 totals 19 residues. V shed 0 bases and J shed 3 bases, with 21 bases lying between them. The source of this sequence is an adult with an advanced solid tumor such as melanoma, head and neck, liver or kidney cancer. The V call is TRBV19, the J call TRBJ2-1; D possibly corresponds to TRBD1 (6 bases). Sequencing used CD4+ or CD8+ T cells sorted from blood, obtained in a trial of the OX40 agonist ivuxolimab. For the CDR3, the DNA is TGTGCCAGTAGTATAGACAGGGGTGGTTGGCGGAGTGACTACAATGAGCAGTTCTTC. This encodes CASSIDRGGWRSDYNEQFF.